Listed below are T cell receptor beta chains from one sample, sequenced in a study of blood T cell repertoires in COVID-19. Data came from immunoSEQ multiplex PCR; TCRdb stores just in-frame clones and leaves some out. Of 400,000 or so clones listed, around 90% are singletons. Sequenced input: PBMCs or T cells enriched from blood (not recorded which). The source is a woman in her forties with acute COVID-19. The CDR3 runs from the conserved cysteine through the conserved F or W. A D gene is named only where the DNA matches it firmly. For some rows the clone size is stated as once, few or many, or as a class when expanded; others skip it.

j_call v_call cdr3_length d_call clone_size cdr3_nt cdr3_aa
TRBJ2-7 TRBV19 13 TRBD1 . TGTGCCAGTAGACCAACAGGGGGCTCCGAGCAGTACTTC CASRPTGGSEQYF
TRBJ1-1 TRBV18 16 . . TGTGCCAGCTCACAAAACAACAGGGCCATGAACACTGAAGCTTTCTTT CASSQNNRAMNTEAFF
TRBJ2-1 TRBV7-9 14 TRBD2 . TGTGCCAGCAGCTTCACTAGCGGGGACAATGAGCAGTTCTTC CASSFTSGDNEQFF
TRBJ1-6 TRBV15 14 . . TGTGCCACCAGCAGAGGAACCGGCAGCGGACCCCTCCACTTT CATSRGTGSGPLHF
TRBJ2-7 TRBV4-1 15 TRBD1 few TGCGCCAGCAGCCAGGCGACAGGGAGCTCCTACGAGCAGTACTTC CASSQATGSSYEQYF
TRBJ2-5 TRBV7-9 12 . . TGTGCCAGCAGCAAGCAACCGGGGACCCAGTACTTC CASSKQPGTQYF
TRBJ2-1 TRBV7-2 16 TRBD2 . TGTGCCAGCAGCTCAAGACTAGCGGGGAACTACAATGAGCAGTTCTTC CASSSRLAGNYNEQFF
TRBJ2-7 TRBV3-1/TRBV3-2 14 TRBD2 . TGTGCCAGCAGCCTCTCAGCGGGGGGGCGCGAGCAGTACTTC CASSLSAGGREQYF
TRBJ2-5 TRBV6-5 15 . . TGTGCCAGCAGTTACTCGACTTGGAGACAAGAGACCCAGTACTTC CASSYSTWRQETQYF
TRBJ2-7 TRBV18 15 TRBD2 . TGTGCCAGCTCACTAGACCAAGCGGGGGTTGACGAGCAGTACTTC CASSLDQAGVDEQYF
TRBJ2-3 TRBV5-5 14 . few TGTGCCAGCAGCCACGGTTTTAGCACAGATACGCAGTATTTT CASSHGFSTDTQYF
TRBJ1-5 TRBV4-1 15 TRBD1 once TGCGCCAGCAGCCCTCAGGACAGGCATAATCAGCCCCAGCATTTT CASSPQDRHNQPQHF
TRBJ1-1 TRBV7-9 12 . . TGTGCCAGCAGCCGTGAGGGCTCTGAAGCTTTCTTT CASSREGSEAFF
TRBJ1-4 TRBV6-5 14 . . TGTGCCAGCAGTTACGGGGGGGGAAATGAAAAACTGTTTTTT CASSYGGGNEKLFF
TRBJ2-5 TRBV3-1/TRBV3-2 14 TRBD2 . TGTGCCAGCAGCCATCGCGGGGGGATTGAGACCCAGTACTTC CASSHRGGIETQYF
TRBJ2-3 TRBV3-1/TRBV3-2 18 TRBD2 few TGTGCCAGCAGCCAAGGGACTAGCGGGGGCCTTAGCACAGATACGCAGTATTTT CASSQGTSGGLSTDTQYF
TRBJ2-5 TRBV7-9 15 . . TGTGCCAGCAGCTCACCGACCGAGGGAGTAGAGACCCAGTACTTC CASSSPTEGVETQYF
TRBJ1-2 TRBV10-3 15 TRBD1 . TGTGCCATCAGCGATAGGGACAGGGGAGACTATGGCTACACCTTC CAISDRDRGDYGYTF
TRBJ1-1 TRBV7-9 15 . once TGTGCCAGCAGCCCCACAGGTCGAGGGGGCACTGAAGCTTTCTTT CASSPTGRGGTEAFF
TRBJ1-5 TRBV2 15 TRBD1 . TGTGCCAGCAGATCAACAGGGGGCGGTAGTCAGCCCCAGCATTTT CASRSTGGGSQPQHF
TRBJ2-1 TRBV18 17 TRBD2 . TGTGCCAGCTCACCTCCGGGACTAGCGGGGGGGCTAAATGAGCAGTTCTTC CASSPPGLAGGLNEQFF
TRBJ1-5 TRBV30 12 . . TGTGCCTGGAGTGCCGGGAATCAGCCCCAGCATTTT CAWSAGNQPQHF
TRBJ2-5 TRBV5-4 14 TRBD2 once TGTGCCAGCAACCCGACTAGCGGGGGAGAGACCCAGTACTTC CASNPTSGGETQYF
TRBJ2-7 TRBV30 11 . . TGTGCCTTCGGCAGGGTCTACGAGCAGTACTTC CAFGRVYEQYF
TRBJ1-2 TRBV6-1 14 . . TGTGCCAGCAGTGAAGGTGGCACAGGTTATGGCTACACCTTC CASSEGGTGYGYTF
TRBJ1-1 TRBV10-3 12 TRBD1 . TGTGCCATCAGTGATGGACAGGGCGAAGCTTTCTTT CAISDGQGEAFF
TRBJ1-6 TRBV2 13 . . TGTGCCAGCAGCCAGGGTGTAAATTCACCCCTCCACTTT CASSQGVNSPLHF
TRBJ2-6 TRBV7-6 17 . . TGTGCCAGCAGCCACCGATCAGGCAGCTCTGGGGCCAACGTCCTGACTTTC CASSHRSGSSGANVLTF
TRBJ2-5 TRBV7-9 13 . . TGTGCCAGCAGCTTACTAGGCCAAGAGACCCAGTACTTC CASSLLGQETQYF
TRBJ2-2 TRBV5-1 14 . . TGCGCCAGCAGCTTGGTCCAGGACACCGGGGAGCTGTTTTTT CASSLVQDTGELFF
TRBJ1-1 TRBV29-1 13 . . TGCAGCGTTGCAAAGCAGGTGAACACTGAAGCTTTCTTT CSVAKQVNTEAFF
TRBJ1-4 TRBV6-5 13 . . TGTGCCAGCAGTCTATTTTACGGGGAAAAACTGTTTTTT CASSLFYGEKLFF
TRBJ1-3 TRBV20-1 15 . . TGCAGTGCTAGTGCAGGGGAACGCTCTGGAAACACCATATATTTT CSASAGERSGNTIYF
TRBJ1-4 TRBV5-1 15 TRBD1 once TGCGCCAGCAGTCCGGGGACAGGGAGTTACGAAAAACTGTTTTTT CASSPGTGSYEKLFF
TRBJ1-1 TRBV3-1/TRBV3-2 14 TRBD1 . TGTGCCAGCAGCCAAGGGGACAGGGACACTGAAGCTTTCTTT CASSQGDRDTEAFF
TRBJ1-5 TRBV10-3 14 . few TGTGCCATCAGTGCCACAAATAGCAATCAGCCCCAGCATTTT CAISATNSNQPQHF
TRBJ2-3 TRBV29-1 14 . . TGCAGCGTTGAAGGTCAGGTATTGTCGGATACGCAGTATTTT CSVEGQVLSDTQYF
TRBJ1-3 TRBV30 14 . . TGTGCCTGGAGTGTAGGGGTGGGTGGAAACACCATATATTTT CAWSVGVGGNTIYF
TRBJ1-4 TRBV7-8 14 TRBD1 . TGTGCCAGCAGCGCGACAGGGCCAAATGAAAAACTGTTTTTT CASSATGPNEKLFF
TRBJ1-4 TRBV19 14 TRBD1 . TGTGCCAGTAGTATCGGGACAGCTGGTGAAAAACTGTTTTTT CASSIGTAGEKLFF
TRBJ2-3 TRBV4-1 17 . . TGCGCCAGCAGCCAAGAAGGTTGGGCAGGCCGTGGGGATACGCAGTATTTT CASSQEGWAGRGDTQYF